This T cell receptor beta chain came from a study of early T cells in non-severe SARS-CoV-2 infection listed by TCRdb under 2021. Background on the whole study: TCR sequencing used bulk RNA from unsorted whole blood, so alpha and beta chains could not be paired. The investigation overall reported the following: Matching against VDJdb was skewed toward anti-spike CD8 responses, likely underestimated virus-specific expansions, and missed private and CD4 specificities.

The study was a case-control design nested within a healthcare worker cohort in London, UK, with weekly nasopharyngeal swab PCR tests and blood sampling. Healthcare workers were recruited between 23 and 31 March 2020, during the week of the UK lockdown, and were followed weekly for up to about 15 weeks. This clonotype showed up just a few times. Its antigen remains unidentified. No per-base quality is available; no much larger clone lies one base away. Libraries were constructed by 5' RACE. Data came from a NextSeq 500. Unique molecular identifiers were attached to individual cDNA molecules in the TCR library protocol so that sequencing error and PCR bias could be corrected. Both TCR alpha and beta chains were sequenced, and tight co-correlation was observed between alpha and beta sequence abundances in each sample. On the study's bioinformatics: V gene, J gene and CDR3 annotation of TCR sequences was performed with Decombinator V4. TCRs were defined as expanded if a significant change between any two time points was detected under a Poisson model with p below 0.0001. TCR abundances were normalised to the total number of TCRs sequenced in each sample and reported as counts per million. MAIT TCRs were defined by TRAV1-2 paired with TRAJ12, TRAJ20 or TRAJ33, and iNKT TCRs by TRAV10 paired with TRAJ18. VDJdb, accessed on 1 November 2021, was searched for TCRs annotated for CMV, EBV and SARS-CoV-2, and TCRs annotated for more than one antigen were excluded. TCRdb handled the public reads itself, with Q25 trimming in fastp and clone calling in MiXCR, and kept productive beta chains. For every CDR3 protein sequence, its rows merge into one entry that carries the most common genes and DNA. TCRdb, not the authors, supplied the V and J calls. Within this sample are 20,000 to 25,000 distinct CDR3 sequences, with more than 3.5% of them counted one time only. The leading ten clones occupy approximately 7.8% of the sample.

V is reduced by 6 bases and J by 11 bases, leaving a spacing of 10 bases between them. Its CDR3 holds 10 amino acids, cysteine through phenylalanine. Left in the record is the CDR3 DNA by itself, 30 bases read in frame from the first base. The V and J genes are TRBV23-1 and TRBJ1-1; TRBD1 is a possible D gene, resting on 6 matching bases. TRBV23-1 is an ORF, with its function uncertain. The TCR comes from an adult who was a healthcare worker with PCR-confirmed SARS-CoV-2 infection or an uninfected control (not recorded which). What was sequenced was whole blood. The CDR3 protein is CASRNREAFF. The DNA sequence reads TGCGCCAGCAGGAACAGGGAGGCTTTCTTT.